This paragraph reports one TCR beta chain. From germline, CDR1 is LGHDT and CDR2 YNNKEL (reference sequence). The germline V and J ends were trimmed by 5 bases and 0 bases, with 2 bases remaining between them. The CDR3 is 12 residues long. This sample stems from a study of control samples from healthy donors and cancer patients. Profiling relied on immunoSEQ multiplex PCR, and the TCRdb table lists in-frame clones only, not all of them. The table lists over 100,000 clones, approximately 92% of them singletons. The chain carries TRBV3-1 (or the pseudogene TRBV3-2) and TRBJ1-5; no clear D. The sequence came from a man in his forties or fifties in good health. Sequenced input: blood. The CDR3 reads CASSNSNQPQHF. The CDR3, as DNA: TGTGCCAGCAGCAATAGCAATCAGCCCCAGCATTTT.